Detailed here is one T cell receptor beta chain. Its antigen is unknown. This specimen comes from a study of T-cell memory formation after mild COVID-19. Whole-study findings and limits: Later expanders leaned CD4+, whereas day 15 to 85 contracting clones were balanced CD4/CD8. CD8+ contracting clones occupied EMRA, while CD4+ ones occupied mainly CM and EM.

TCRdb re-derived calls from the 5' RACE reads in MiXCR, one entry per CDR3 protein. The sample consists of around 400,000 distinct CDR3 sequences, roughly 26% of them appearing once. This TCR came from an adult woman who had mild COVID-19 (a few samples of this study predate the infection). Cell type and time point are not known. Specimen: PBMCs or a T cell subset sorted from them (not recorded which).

The CDR3 reads CATSDLKGGNTDTQYF. The CDR3 DNA follows: TGTGCCACCAGTGATTTGAAGGGGGGCAATACAGATACGCAGTATTTT. The J gene is TRBJ2-3, the V gene TRBV24-1, with D perhaps being TRBD1 or TRBD2 (6 bases each). V gave up 0 bases and J gave up 3 bases, with 12 bases separating them. Germline CDR1 and CDR2: KGHDR and SFDVKD. The CDR3 runs 16 residues.